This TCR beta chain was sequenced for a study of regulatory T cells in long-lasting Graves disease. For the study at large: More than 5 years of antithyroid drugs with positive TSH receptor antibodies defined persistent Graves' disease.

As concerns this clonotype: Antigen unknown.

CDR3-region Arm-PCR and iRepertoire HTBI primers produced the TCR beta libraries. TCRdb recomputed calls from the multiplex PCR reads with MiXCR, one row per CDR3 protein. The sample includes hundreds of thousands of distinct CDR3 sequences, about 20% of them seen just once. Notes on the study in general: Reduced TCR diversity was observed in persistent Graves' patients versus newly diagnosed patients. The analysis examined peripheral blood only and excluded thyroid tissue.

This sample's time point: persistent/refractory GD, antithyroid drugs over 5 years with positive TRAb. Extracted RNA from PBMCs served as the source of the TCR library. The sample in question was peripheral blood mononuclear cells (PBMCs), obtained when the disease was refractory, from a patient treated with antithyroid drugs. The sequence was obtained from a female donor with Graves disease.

CDR3 sequence: CASSSRGRGSSYEQYF. The CDR3 region has the DNA TGTGCCAGCAGCTCCCGGGGTCGCGGGAGCTCCTACGAGCAGTACTTC. The chain couples TRBV7-2 to TRBJ2-7; 7 positions agree with TRBD2. CDR1 is SGHTA, CDR2 FQGNSA, per germline. With 4 bases clipped from V and 0 bases from J, the junction kept 9 bases outside the gene matches. The CDR3 spans 16 residues.